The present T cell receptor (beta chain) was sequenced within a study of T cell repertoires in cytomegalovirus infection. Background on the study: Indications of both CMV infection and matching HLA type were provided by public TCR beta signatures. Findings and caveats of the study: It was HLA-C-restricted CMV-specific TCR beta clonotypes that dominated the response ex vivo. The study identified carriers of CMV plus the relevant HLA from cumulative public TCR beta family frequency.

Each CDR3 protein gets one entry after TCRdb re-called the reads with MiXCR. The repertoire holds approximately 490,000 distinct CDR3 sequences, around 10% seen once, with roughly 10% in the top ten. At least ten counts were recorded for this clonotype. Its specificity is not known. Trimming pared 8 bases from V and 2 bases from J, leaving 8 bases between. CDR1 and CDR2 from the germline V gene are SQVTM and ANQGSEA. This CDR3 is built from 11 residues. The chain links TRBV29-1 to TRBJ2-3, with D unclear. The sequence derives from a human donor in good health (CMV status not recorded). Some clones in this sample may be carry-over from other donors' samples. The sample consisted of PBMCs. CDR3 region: CSQGITDTQYF. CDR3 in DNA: TGCAGCCAAGGGATCACAGATACGCAGTATTTT.